The present entry profiles one TCR beta chain with its context. Its antigen is currently unknown. This specimen comes from a study of T cell responses to AZD1222 COVID-19 vaccine. Study conclusions and caveats: Among the donors, most were white British and more were female, and clonal diversity was possibly underestimated.

Germline V gene lookup returns CDR1 SGHAT and CDR2 FQNNGV. V was clipped by 3 bases and J by 5 bases, with 8 bases between them. CDR3 length equals 13 residues. Sequencing used immunoSEQ multiplex PCR; TCRdb keeps in-frame clones, though not all of them. The sample holds 100,000 or so clones, 90% seen once. This specimen consisted of peripheral blood, obtained on day 0 of AZD1222 vaccination. The sequence derives from an adult in good health. The V call is TRBV11-2, the J call TRBJ2-4, with D perhaps matching TRBD2 (5 bases). The CDR3 reads CASSFGEQNIQYF. The CDR3, as DNA: TGTGCCAGCAGCTTCGGGGAGCAAAACATTCAGTACTTC.